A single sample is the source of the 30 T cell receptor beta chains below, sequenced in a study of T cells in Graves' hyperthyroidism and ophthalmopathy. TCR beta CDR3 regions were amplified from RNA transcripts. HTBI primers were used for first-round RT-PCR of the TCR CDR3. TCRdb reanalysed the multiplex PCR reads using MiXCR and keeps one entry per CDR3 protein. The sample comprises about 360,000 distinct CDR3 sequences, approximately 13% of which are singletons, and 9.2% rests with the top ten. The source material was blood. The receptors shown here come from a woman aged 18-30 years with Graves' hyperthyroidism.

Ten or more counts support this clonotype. The DNA for the CDR3 is TGTGCCTGGAGTGGTAGCGGGGACAGGGTCTACGAGCAGTACTTC. Its translation is CAWSGSGDRVYEQYF. J is TRBJ2-7 and V is TRBV30; maybe TRBD1 (9 bases). CDR3 length: 15 amino acids. Germline V CDR1 and CDR2: GTSNPN, SVGIG (reference sequence). The V end lost 1 base, the J end lost 3 bases, and 16 bases lay between the germline ends.

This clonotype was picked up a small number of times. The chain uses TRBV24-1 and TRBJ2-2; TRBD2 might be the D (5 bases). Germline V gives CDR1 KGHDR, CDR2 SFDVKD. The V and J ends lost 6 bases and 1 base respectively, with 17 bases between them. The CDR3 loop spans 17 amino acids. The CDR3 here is CATSSTSSGKNTGELFF. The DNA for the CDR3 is TGTGCCACCAGTTCTACCAGTTCGGGGAAGAACACCGGGGAGCTGTTTTTT.

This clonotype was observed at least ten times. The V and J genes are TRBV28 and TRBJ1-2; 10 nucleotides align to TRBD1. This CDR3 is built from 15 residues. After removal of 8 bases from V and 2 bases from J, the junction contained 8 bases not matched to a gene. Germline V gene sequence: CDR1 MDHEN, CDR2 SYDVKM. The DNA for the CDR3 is TGTGCCAGCTACCGGGACAGGGGCAAGAACTATGGCTACACCTTC. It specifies CASYRDRGKNYGYTF.

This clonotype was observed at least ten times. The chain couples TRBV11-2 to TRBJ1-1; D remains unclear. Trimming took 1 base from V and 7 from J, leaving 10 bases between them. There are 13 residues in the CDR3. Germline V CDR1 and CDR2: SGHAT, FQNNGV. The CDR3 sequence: CASSLVGHFEAFF. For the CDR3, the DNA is TGTGCCAGCAGCTTAGTAGGGCACTTTGAAGCTTTCTTT.

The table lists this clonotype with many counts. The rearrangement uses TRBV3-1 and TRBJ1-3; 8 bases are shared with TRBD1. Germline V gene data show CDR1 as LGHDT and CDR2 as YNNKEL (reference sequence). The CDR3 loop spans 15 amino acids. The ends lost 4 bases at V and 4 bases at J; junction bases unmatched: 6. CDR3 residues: CASSPRGRGGNTIYF. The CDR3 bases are TGTGCCAGCAGCCCCAGGGGGCGCGGAGGAAACACCATATATTTT. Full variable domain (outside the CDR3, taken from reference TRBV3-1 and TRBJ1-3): DTAVSQTPKYLVTQMGNDKSIKCEQNLGHDTMYWYKQDSKKFLKIMFSYNNKELIINETVPNRFSPKSPDKAHLNLHINSLELGDSAVYFCASSPRGRGGNTIYFGEGSWLTVV.

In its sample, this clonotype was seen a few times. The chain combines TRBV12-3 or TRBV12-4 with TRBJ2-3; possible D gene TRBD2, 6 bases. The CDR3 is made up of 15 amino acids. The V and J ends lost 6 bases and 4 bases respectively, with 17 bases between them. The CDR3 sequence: CASRLVGGSADTQYF. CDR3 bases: TGTGCCAGCAGGCTAGTGGGAGGATCCGCAGATACGCAGTATTTT.

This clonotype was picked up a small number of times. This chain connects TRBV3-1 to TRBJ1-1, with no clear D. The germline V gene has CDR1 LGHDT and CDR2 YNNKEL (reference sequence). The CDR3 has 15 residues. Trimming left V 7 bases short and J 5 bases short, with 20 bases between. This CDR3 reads CASNQTEILWTEAFF. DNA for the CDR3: TGTGCCAGCAACCAGACCGAAATCCTGTGGACTGAAGCTTTCTTT.

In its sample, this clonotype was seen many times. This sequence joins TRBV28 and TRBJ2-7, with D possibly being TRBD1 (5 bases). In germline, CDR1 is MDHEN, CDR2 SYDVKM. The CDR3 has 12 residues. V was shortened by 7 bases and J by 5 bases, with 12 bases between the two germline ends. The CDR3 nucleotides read TGTGCCAGCACCCCAGGGCAGGACGAGCAGTACTTC. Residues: CASTPGQDEQYF.

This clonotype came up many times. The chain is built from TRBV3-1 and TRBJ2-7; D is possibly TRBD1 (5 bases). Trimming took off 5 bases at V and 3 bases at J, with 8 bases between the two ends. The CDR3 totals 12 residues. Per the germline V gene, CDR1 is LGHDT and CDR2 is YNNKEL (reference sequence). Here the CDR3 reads CASSVQDYEQYF. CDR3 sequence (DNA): TGTGCCAGCAGCGTACAGGACTACGAGCAGTACTTC.

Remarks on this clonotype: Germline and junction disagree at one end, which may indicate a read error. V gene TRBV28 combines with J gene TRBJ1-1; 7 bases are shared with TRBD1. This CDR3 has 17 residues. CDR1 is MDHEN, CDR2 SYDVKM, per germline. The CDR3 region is CASSSATGDSPNTEASF. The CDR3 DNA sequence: TGTGCCAGCAGTTCCGCTACAGGGGACTCTCCGAACACTGAAGCTTCCTTT.

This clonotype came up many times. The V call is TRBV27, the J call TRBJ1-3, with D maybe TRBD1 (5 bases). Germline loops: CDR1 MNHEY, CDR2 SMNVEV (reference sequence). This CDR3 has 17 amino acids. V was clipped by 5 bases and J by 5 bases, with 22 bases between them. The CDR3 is CASSPKPAGGERNTIYF. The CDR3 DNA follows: TGTGCCAGCAGTCCAAAACCCGCCGGGGGAGAACGAAACACCATATATTTT.

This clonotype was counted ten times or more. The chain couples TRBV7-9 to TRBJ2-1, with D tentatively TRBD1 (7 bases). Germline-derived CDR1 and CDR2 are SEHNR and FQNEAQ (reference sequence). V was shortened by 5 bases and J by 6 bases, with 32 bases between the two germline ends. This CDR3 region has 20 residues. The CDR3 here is CASSPKEGDRENLSGNEQFF. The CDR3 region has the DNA TGTGCCAGCAGCCCTAAGGAGGGGGACAGAGAGAATTTGAGTGGCAATGAGCAGTTCTTC.

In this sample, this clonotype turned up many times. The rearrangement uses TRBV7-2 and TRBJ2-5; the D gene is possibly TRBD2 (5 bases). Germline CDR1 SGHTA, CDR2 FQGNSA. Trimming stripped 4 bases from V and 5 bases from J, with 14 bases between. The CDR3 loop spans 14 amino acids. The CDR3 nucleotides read TGTGCCAGCAGCTCCTATCGGACTCGGGAGACCCAGTACTTC. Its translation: CASSSYRTRETQYF.

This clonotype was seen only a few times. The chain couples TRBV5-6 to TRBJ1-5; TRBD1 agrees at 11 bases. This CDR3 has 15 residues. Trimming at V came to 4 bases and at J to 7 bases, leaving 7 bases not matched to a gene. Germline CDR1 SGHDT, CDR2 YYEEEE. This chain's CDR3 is CASSMDRGLGQPQHF. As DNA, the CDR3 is TGTGCCAGCAGCATGGACAGGGGGCTGGGACAGCCCCAGCATTTT.

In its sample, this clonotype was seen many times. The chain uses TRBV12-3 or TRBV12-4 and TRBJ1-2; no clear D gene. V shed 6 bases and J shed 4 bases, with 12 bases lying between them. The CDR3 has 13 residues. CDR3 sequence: CASRSTDFYGYTF. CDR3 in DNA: TGTGCCAGCAGATCCACGGACTTCTATGGCTACACCTTC.

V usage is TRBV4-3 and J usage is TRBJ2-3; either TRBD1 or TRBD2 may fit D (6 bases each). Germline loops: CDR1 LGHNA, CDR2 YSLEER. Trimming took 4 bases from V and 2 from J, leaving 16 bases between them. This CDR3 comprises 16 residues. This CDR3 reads CASSPGRGRDTDTQYF. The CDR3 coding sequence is TGCGCCAGCAGCCCCGGTCGGGGGCGCGACACAGATACGCAGTATTTT.

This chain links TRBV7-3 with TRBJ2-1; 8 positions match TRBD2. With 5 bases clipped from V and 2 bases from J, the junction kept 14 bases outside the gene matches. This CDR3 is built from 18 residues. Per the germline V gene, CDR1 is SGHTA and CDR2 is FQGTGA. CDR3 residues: CASSPRGRREEPYNEQFF. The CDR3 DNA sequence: TGTGCCAGCAGCCCCCGAGGGCGGCGGGAGGAACCCTACAATGAGCAGTTCTTC. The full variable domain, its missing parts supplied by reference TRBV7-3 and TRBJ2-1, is GAGVSQTPSNKVTEKGKYVELRCDPISGHTALYWYRQSLGQGPEFLIYFQGTGAADDSGLPNDRFFAVRPEGSVSTLKIQRTERGDSAVYLCASSPRGRREEPYNEQFFGPGTRLTVL.

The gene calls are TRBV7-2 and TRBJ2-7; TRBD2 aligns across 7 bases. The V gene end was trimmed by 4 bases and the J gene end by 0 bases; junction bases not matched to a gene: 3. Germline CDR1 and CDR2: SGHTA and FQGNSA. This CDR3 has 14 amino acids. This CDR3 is CASSSPSGSYEQYF. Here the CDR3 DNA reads TGTGCCAGCAGCTCTCCTAGCGGCTCCTACGAGCAGTACTTC.

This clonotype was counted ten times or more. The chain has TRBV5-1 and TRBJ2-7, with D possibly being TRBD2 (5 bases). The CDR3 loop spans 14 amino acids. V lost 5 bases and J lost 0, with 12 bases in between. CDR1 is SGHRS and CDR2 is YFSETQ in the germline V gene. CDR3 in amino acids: CASSQTTVSYEQYF. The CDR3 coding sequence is TGCGCCAGCAGTCAGACTACCGTCTCCTACGAGCAGTACTTC.

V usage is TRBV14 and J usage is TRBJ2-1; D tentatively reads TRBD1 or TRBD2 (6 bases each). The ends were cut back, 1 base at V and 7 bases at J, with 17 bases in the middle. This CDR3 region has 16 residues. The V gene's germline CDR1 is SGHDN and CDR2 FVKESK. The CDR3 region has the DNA TGTGCCAGCAGCCAAGTTTTCCGTTTAGGGGGGAATGAGCAGTTCTTC. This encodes CASSQVFRLGGNEQFF.

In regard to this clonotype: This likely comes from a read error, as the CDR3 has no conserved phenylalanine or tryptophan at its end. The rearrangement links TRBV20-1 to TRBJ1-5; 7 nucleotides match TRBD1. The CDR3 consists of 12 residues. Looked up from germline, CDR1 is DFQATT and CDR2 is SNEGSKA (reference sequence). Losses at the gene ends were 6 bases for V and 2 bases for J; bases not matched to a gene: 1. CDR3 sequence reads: CSAGTGNQPQHS. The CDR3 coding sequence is TGCAGTGCCGGGACAGGCAATCAGCCCCAGCATTCT.

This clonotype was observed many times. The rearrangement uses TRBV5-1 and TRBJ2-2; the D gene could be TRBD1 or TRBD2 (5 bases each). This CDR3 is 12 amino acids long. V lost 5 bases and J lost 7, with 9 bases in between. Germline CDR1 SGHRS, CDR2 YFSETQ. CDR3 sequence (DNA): TGCGCCAGCAGGGGGGATGTCGGGGAGCTGTTTTTT. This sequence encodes CASRGDVGELFF.

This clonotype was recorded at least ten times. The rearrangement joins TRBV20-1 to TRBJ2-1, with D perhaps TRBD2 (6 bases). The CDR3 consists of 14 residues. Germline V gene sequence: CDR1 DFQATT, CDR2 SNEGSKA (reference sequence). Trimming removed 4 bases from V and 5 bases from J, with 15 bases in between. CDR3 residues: CSATTGTFHNEQFF. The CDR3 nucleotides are TGCAGTGCTACCACGGGGACTTTTCACAATGAGCAGTTCTTC.

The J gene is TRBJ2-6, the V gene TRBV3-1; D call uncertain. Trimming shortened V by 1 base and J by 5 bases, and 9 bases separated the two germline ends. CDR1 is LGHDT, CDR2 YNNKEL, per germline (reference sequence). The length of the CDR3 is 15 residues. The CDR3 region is CASSQGLPRANVLTF. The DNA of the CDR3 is TGTGCCAGCAGCCAAGGCCTCCCTAGGGCCAACGTCCTGACTTTC.

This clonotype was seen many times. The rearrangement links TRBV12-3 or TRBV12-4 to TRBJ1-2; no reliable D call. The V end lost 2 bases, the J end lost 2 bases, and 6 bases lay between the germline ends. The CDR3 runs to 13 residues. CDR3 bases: TGTGCCAGCAGTTTACGATTGAACTATGGCTACACCTTC. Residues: CASSLRLNYGYTF.

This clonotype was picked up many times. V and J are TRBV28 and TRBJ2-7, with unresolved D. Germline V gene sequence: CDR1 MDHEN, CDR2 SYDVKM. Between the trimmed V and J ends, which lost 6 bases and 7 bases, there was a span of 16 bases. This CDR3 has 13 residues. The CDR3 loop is CASSRWAALEQYF. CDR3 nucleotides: TGTGCCAGCAGCCGGTGGGCGGCGTTGGAGCAGTACTTC.

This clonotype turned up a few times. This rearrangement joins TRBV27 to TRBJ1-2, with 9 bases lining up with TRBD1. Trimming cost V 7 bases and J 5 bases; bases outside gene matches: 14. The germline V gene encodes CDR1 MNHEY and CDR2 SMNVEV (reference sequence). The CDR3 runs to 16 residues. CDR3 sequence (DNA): TGTGCCAGCACCAGCGTGGGGACAGGGTATTATTATGGCTACACCTTC. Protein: CASTSVGTGYYYGYTF.

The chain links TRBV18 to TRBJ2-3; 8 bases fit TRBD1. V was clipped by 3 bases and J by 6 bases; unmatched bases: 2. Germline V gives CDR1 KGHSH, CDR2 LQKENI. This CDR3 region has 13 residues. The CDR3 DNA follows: TGTGCCAGCTCACCGACAGGGGTGGATACGCAGTATTTT. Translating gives CASSPTGVDTQYF.

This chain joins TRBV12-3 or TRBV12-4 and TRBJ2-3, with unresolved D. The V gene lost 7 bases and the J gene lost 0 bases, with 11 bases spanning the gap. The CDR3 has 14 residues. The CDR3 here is CASTSPPSTDTQYF. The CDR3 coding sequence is TGTGCCAGCACCTCCCCTCCCAGCACAGATACGCAGTATTTT.

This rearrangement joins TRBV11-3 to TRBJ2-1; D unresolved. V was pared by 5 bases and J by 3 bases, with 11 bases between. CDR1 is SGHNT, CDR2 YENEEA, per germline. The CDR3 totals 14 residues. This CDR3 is CASSLDGFYNEQFF. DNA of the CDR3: TGTGCCAGCAGCCTCGACGGGTTCTACAATGAGCAGTTCTTC.